These 13 T cell receptor beta chains were all obtained from the same sample, sequenced in a study of technical replicates of blood from a handful of donors. The data were produced by immunoSEQ multiplex PCR, yet TCRdb's version contains in-frame clones alone and is incomplete. In the table there are roughly 72,000 clones, around 96% of which are singletons. The specimen sequenced was T cells isolated from PBMCs. The receptors derive from a human donor in good health.

The chain links TRBV5-5 to TRBJ2-1, with a weak D call TRBD1 (5 bases). This CDR3 contains 16 residues. Deletions cut 4 bases from V and 0 bases from J, with 14 bases between. Germline CDR1 SGHKS, CDR2 YYEKEE (reference sequence). The DNA of the CDR3 is TGTGCCAGCAGCCTCACAGGATTAAGCTCCTACAATGAGCAGTTCTTC. This codes for CASSLTGLSSYNEQFF. Full variable domain (rest looked up from reference TRBV5-5 and TRBJ2-1): DAGVTQSPTHLIKTRGQQVTLRCSPISGHKSVSWYQQVLGQGPQFIFQYYEKEERGRGNFPDRFSARQFPNYSSELNVNALLLGDSALYLCASSLTGLSSYNEQFFGPGTRLTVL.

The V and J genes are TRBV30 and TRBJ2-7; perhaps TRBD1 as D (6 bases). The CDR3 is 11 amino acids. In germline, CDR1 is GTSNPN, CDR2 SVGIG (reference sequence). V lost 6 bases and J lost 4, with 10 bases in between. The CDR3 nucleotides are TGTGCCTGTGGTCAGGGGTACGAGCAGTACTTC. It specifies CACGQGYEQYF.

The rearrangement joins TRBV28 to TRBJ1-2, with unresolved D. There are 12 residues in the CDR3. Germline V lookup: CDR1 MDHEN, CDR2 SYDVKM. V was pared by 3 bases and J by 1 base, with 3 bases between. The CDR3 coding sequence is TGTGCCAGCAGTTTCCTTAACTATGGCTACACCTTC. It codes for CASSFLNYGYTF.

The gene calls are TRBV7-3 and TRBJ2-2; D not resolved. Germline CDR1 is SGHTA and CDR2 is FQGTGA. This CDR3 has 15 residues. V dropped 1 base and J dropped 3 bases, with 9 bases sitting between them. CDR3: CASSLSGAHTGELFF. CDR3 coding DNA: TGTGCCAGCAGCTTAAGTGGAGCCCACACCGGGGAGCTGTTTTTT.

This clone was picked up many times. CDR3 sequence: CASSFSSASGQDTQYF. The CDR3, as DNA: TGTGCCAGCAGCTTCAGTTCGGCGTCGGGACAAGATACGCAGTATTTT. This chain joins TRBV7-2 and TRBJ2-3, with TRBD1 as a possible D gene (6 bases). The CDR3 consists of 16 residues. V was shortened by 3 bases and J by 5 bases, with 18 bases between the two germline ends. Germline V lookup: CDR1 SGHTA, CDR2 FQGNSA. Looking up the rest from reference TRBV7-2 and TRBJ2-3 gives the full variable domain: GAGVSQSPSNKVTEKGKDVELRCDPISGHTALYWYRQSLGQGLEFLIYFQGNSAPDKSGLPSDRFSAERTGGSVSTLTIQRTQQEDSAVYLCASSFSSASGQDTQYFGPGTRLTVL.

The chain recombines TRBV7-3 with TRBJ1-1, with D unclear. Looked up from germline, CDR1 is SGHTA and CDR2 is FQGTGA. V lost 5 bases, J lost 4 bases, and 14 bases lay in between. The CDR3 totals 14 residues. The CDR3 DNA sequence: TGTGCCAGCAGCCGTGAGGCGGTTGGCACTGAAGCTTTCTTT. Translating it yields CASSREAVGTEAFF.

The rearrangement joins TRBV5-6 to TRBJ2-3; 10 nucleotides line up with TRBD2. CDR1 is SGHDT and CDR2 is YYEEEE in the germline V gene. V shed 1 base, J shed 0 bases, and the junction held 8 bases outside the gene matches. This CDR3 has 18 residues. The CDR3 nucleotides are TGTGCCAGCAGCTTGAGTAGCGGGAGGTGGAGTAGCACAGATACGCAGTATTTT. The encoded protein is CASSLSSGRWSSTDTQYF.

V usage is TRBV28 and J usage is TRBJ2-7, with unresolved D. The length of the CDR3 is 8 residues. CDR1 and CDR2 from the germline V gene are MDHEN and SYDVKM. V was trimmed by 11 bases and J by 5 bases, leaving 4 bases between them. Here the CDR3 reads CAVNEQYF. For the CDR3, the DNA is TGTGCCGTCAACGAGCAGTACTTC.

V usage is TRBV5-4 and J usage is TRBJ1-1, with 7 bases identical to TRBD1. The CDR3 is made up of 15 amino acids. Per germline, CDR1 SGHNT and CDR2 YYREEE (reference sequence). The junction had 11 bases not matched to a gene; V was cut back by 9 bases and J by 0 bases. CDR3 region: CATKRQGVMNTEAFF. In DNA, the CDR3 is TGTGCCACCAAACGACAGGGAGTAATGAACACTGAAGCTTTCTTT.

This chain uses TRBV6-6 with TRBJ1-3; the match to TRBD1 covers 12 bases. Losses at the gene ends were 9 bases for V and 5 bases for J; bases not matched to a gene: 5. Germline CDR1 reads MNHNY; CDR2 reads SVGAGI (reference sequence). The CDR3 covers 14 residues. The CDR3 nucleotides read TGTGCCAGTCAGGGGACAGGGGGCCGAAACACCATATATTTT. Its protein is CASQGTGGRNTIYF.

This rearrangement joins TRBV5-1 to TRBJ2-1, with 10 bases fitting TRBD2. The CDR3 consists of 18 residues. Germline V gives CDR1 SGHRS, CDR2 YFSETQ. Unmatched junction bases numbered 11, after V lost 2 bases and J lost 3 bases. CDR3 bases: TGCGCCAGCAGCTTCTTTGTACCAGGACTAGCGGACTACAATGAGCAGTTCTTC. Encoded protein: CASSFFVPGLADYNEQFF.

The genes are TRBV9 and TRBJ2-7; D unclear. This CDR3 spans 14 amino acids. The germline V gene encodes CDR1 SGDLS and CDR2 YYNGEE. V lost 0 bases, J lost 1 base, and 8 bases lay in between. The DNA of the CDR3 is TGTGCCAGCAGCGTAGGGCTGGCATCCTACGAGCAGTACTTC. Translation gives CASSVGLASYEQYF.

The rearrangement links TRBV19 to TRBJ2-1, with TRBD2 identical over 8 bases. V shed 5 bases and J 8 bases; nucleotides not matched to a gene: 5. Germline V gene sequence: CDR1 LNHDA, CDR2 SQIVND (reference sequence). The CDR3 loop spans 13 amino acids. The CDR3, as DNA: TGTGCCAGTAGTCCGGGAGGGCCGTATGAGCAGTTCTTC. Translated, it gives CASSPGGPYEQFF.